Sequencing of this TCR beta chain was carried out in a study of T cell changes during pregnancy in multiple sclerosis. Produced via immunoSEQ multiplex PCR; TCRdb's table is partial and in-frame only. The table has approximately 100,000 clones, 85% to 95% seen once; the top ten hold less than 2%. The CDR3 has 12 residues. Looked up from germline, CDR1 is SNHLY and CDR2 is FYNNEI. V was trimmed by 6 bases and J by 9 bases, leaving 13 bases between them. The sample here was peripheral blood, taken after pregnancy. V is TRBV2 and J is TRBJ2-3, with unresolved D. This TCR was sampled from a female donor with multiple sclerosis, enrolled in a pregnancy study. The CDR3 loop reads CASRVGTRTQYF. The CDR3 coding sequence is TGTGCCAGCAGAGTCGGTACGAGAACGCAGTATTTT.